Below, 21 T cell receptor beta chains from the same sample are listed, as sequenced in a study of blood T cell repertoires in COVID-19. Produced via immunoSEQ multiplex PCR; TCRdb's table is partial and in-frame only. Found here are about 350,000 clones, more than 75% of them singletons; the top ten hold approximately 1%. Sequenced: PBMCs or T cells enriched from blood (not recorded which). Receptors originate from a young woman who had recovered from COVID-19.

The chain combines TRBV27 with TRBJ2-2; 8 positions agree with TRBD2. V was clipped by 3 bases and J by 8 bases; unmatched bases: 14. The CDR3 contains 17 residues. Germline CDR1 reads MNHEY; CDR2 reads SMNVEV (reference sequence). The CDR3 protein is CASSFLPQAGVAGELFF. The CDR3, as DNA: TGTGCCAGCAGTTTCCTCCCGCAAGCGGGGGTAGCGGGGGAGCTGTTTTTT.

This chain links TRBV5-1 with TRBJ1-3; D is unresolved. V was pared by 0 bases and J by 2 bases, with 6 bases between. The CDR3 covers 14 residues. Germline V gene lookup returns CDR1 SGHRS and CDR2 YFSETQ. CDR3 DNA: TGCGCCAGCAGCTTGGGCACAGCTGGAAACACCATATATTTT. Amino acids: CASSLGTAGNTIYF.

Comment on this clone: In this CDR3 the conserved last residue, phenylalanine or tryptophan, is missing, so a read error is likely. No DNA is shown, since the ends of the CDR3 on it are uncertain; the CDR3 is the one TCRdb lists. This sequence joins TRBV24-1 and TRBJ2-7; the D call of TRBD1 is as the table states it, not checked on the DNA. CDR1 and CDR2 (germline): KGHDR, SFDVKD. A total of 12 residues make up the CDR3, ends included. Here the CDR3 reads CATSGMTGGAEG.

V usage is TRBV5-5 and J usage is TRBJ2-3, with TRBD1 as a possible D gene (6 bases). Germline V gene sequence: CDR1 SGHKS, CDR2 YYEKEE (reference sequence). V gave up 3 bases and J gave up 6 bases, with 20 bases separating them. This CDR3 has 16 amino acids. CDR3 in DNA: TGTGCCAGCAGCTGGGCCCCCTCGGGACAACTGGATACGCAGTATTTT. Its translation is CASSWAPSGQLDTQYF.

The rearrangement links TRBV27 to TRBJ1-1; weak D call: TRBD1 (6 bases). The V end was cut by 7 bases, the J end by 8 bases, with 17 bases between. The CDR3 has 13 amino acids. CDR1 and CDR2 (germline): MNHEY, SMNVEV (reference sequence). The CDR3 sequence: CASTTLGGAEAFF. The CDR3 DNA is TGTGCCAGCACCACCCTAGGGGGAGCGGAAGCTTTCTTT.

The chain joins TRBV29-1 to TRBJ2-4; possibly TRBD1 for D (5 bases). V was clipped by 8 bases and J by 8 bases, with 22 bases between them. The germline CDR1 and CDR2 sequences are SQVTM and ANQGSEA. The CDR3 spans 14 residues. The CDR3 DNA follows: TGCAGCACGCGAAGGTCGCAGGGATCGGACATTCAGTACTTC. It yields the protein CSTRRSQGSDIQYF. The full variable domain, with the rest looked up from reference TRBV29-1 and TRBJ2-4, is SAVISQKPSRDICQRGTSLTIQCQVDSQVTMMFWYRQQPGQSLTLIATANQGSEATYESGFVIDKFPISRPNLTFSTLTVSNMSPEDSSIYLCSTRRSQGSDIQYFGAGTRLSVL.

This sequence joins TRBV27 and TRBJ2-7; 7 bases fit TRBD1. The J segment lost 1 base and the V segment lost 4 bases, leaving 7 bases of the junction unmatched. Germline CDR1 reads MNHEY; CDR2 reads SMNVEV (reference sequence). The CDR3 runs to 15 residues. The CDR3 spells CASSSIQTGSYEQYF. The CDR3 nucleotides are TGTGCCAGCAGTTCCATCCAGACAGGGTCCTACGAGCAGTACTTC.

CDR3: CASSQRDRAYTF. The CDR3 coding sequence is TGTGCCAGCAGCCAGAGGGACAGGGCCTACACCTTC. The J gene is TRBJ1-2, the V gene TRBV3-1 (or the pseudogene TRBV3-2), with TRBD1 matching over 9 bases. This CDR3 contains 12 residues. V lost 3 bases, J lost 10 bases, and 3 bases stayed unmatched. The germline gives CDR1 LGHDT, CDR2 YNNKEL (reference sequence).

The chain joins TRBV5-1 to TRBJ2-5, with TRBD2 identical over 7 bases. The CDR3 spans 15 residues. V shed 5 bases and J 6 bases; nucleotides not matched to a gene: 13. The germline V gene encodes CDR1 SGHRS and CDR2 YFSETQ. The CDR3 protein is CASRGSGGGGKTQYF. CDR3 DNA sequence: TGCGCCAGCAGGGGGTCTGGCGGGGGAGGAAAGACCCAGTACTTC.

This clone occurred a few times. CDR3 coding DNA: TGTGCCTGGAACAGGGTGGAAAACTCTGGAAACACCATATATTTT. This encodes CAWNRVENSGNTIYF. V usage is TRBV30 and J usage is TRBJ1-3; D possibly corresponds to TRBD1 (6 bases). The CDR3 consists of 15 residues. V gave up 4 bases and J gave up 0 bases, with 13 bases separating them. Germline CDR1 is GTSNPN and CDR2 is SVGIG (reference sequence).

The CDR3 DNA is TGTGCCACCAGCAGAGATGGGGACAGACTCTATGGCTACACCTTC. Residues: CATSRDGDRLYGYTF. J is TRBJ1-2 and V is TRBV15; 7 nucleotides match TRBD1. Germline assignment: CDR1 LNHNV and CDR2 YYDKDF (reference sequence). J gave up 4 bases and V 0 bases, and 5 bases lay outside the gene matches. The CDR3 is 15 amino acids.

The V and J genes are TRBV3-1 (or the pseudogene TRBV3-2) and TRBJ2-7, with D possibly matching TRBD1 (5 bases). The V end lost 0 bases, the J end lost 0 bases, and 9 bases lay between the germline ends. There are 15 residues in the CDR3. Per germline, CDR1 LGHDT and CDR2 YNNKEL (reference sequence). In nucleotides, the CDR3 is TGTGCCAGCAGCCAAGATCGACAGCCCTCCTACGAGCAGTACTTC. This translates into CASSQDRQPSYEQYF.

V usage is TRBV3-1 (or the pseudogene TRBV3-2) and J usage is TRBJ1-5; D gene ambiguous. The germline CDR1 and CDR2 sequences are LGHDT and YNNKEL (reference sequence). V was cut by 0 bases and J by 3 bases, with 6 bases left in between. The CDR3 has 14 residues. DNA for the CDR3: TGTGCCAGCAGCCAAGAGGCACACAATCAGCCCCAGCATTTT. This translates into CASSQEAHNQPQHF.

This chain links TRBV19 with TRBJ2-2, with TRBD1 identical over 10 bases. CDR3 size: 16 residues. V dropped 3 bases and J dropped 7; count of bases not matched to a gene: 8. CDR1 and CDR2 from the germline V gene are LNHDA and SQIVND (reference sequence). CDR3 region: CASSIRDRGSGGELFF. CDR3 coding DNA: TGTGCCAGTAGTATCCGGGACAGGGGTTCCGGCGGGGAGCTGTTTTTT.

The V gene is TRBV27, the J gene TRBJ2-2; D is uncertain. V lost 6 bases to trimming and J lost 0 bases, with 11 bases between them. The CDR3 spans 15 residues. Germline V gives CDR1 MNHEY, CDR2 SMNVEV (reference sequence). The CDR3 sequence: CASRSHSANTGELFF. The CDR3 DNA reads TGTGCCAGCAGGAGTCACTCCGCGAACACCGGGGAGCTGTTTTTT.

The chain has TRBV7-9 and TRBJ2-1, with a tentative D call TRBD2 (7 bases). V shed 7 bases and J shed 2 bases, with 18 bases lying between them. CDR1 is SEHNR, CDR2 FQNEAQ, per germline (reference sequence). The CDR3 runs 16 residues. This chain's CDR3 is CASTDIRGATYNEQFF. The CDR3 bases are TGTGCCAGCACGGATATACGGGGGGCAACCTACAATGAGCAGTTCTTC.

This clone was detected only once. In DNA form, the CDR3 reads TGTGCCAGCAGTGAGGGGAGGGCGAACACTGAAGCTTTCTTT. Protein: CASSEGRANTEAFF. V usage is TRBV2 and J usage is TRBJ1-1, with D hard to call. V shed 3 bases and J shed 1 base, with 9 bases lying between them. Per the germline V gene, CDR1 is SNHLY and CDR2 is FYNNEI. The CDR3 is 14 amino acids.

CDR3: CAWSVLAGALSNTGELFF. CDR3 nucleotides: TGTGCCTGGAGTGTACTCGCGGGGGCGTTATCGAACACCGGGGAGCTGTTTTTT. The chain carries TRBV30 and TRBJ2-2; TRBD2 might be the D (7 bases). From germline, CDR1 is GTSNPN and CDR2 SVGIG (reference sequence). The germline V and J ends were trimmed by 0 bases and 0 bases, with 17 bases remaining between them. This CDR3 contains 18 residues.

The V call is TRBV5-1, the J call TRBJ1-2; 12 positions agree with TRBD1. Germline CDR1 reads SGHRS; CDR2 reads YFSETQ. Trimming at V came to 0 bases and at J to 7 bases, leaving 4 bases not matched to a gene. CDR3 length equals 15 residues. The DNA for the CDR3 is TGCGCCAGCAGCTTGGGGGGACAGGGGGCGGCTGGCTACACCTTC. Its translation: CASSLGGQGAAGYTF.

The chain uses TRBV9 and TRBJ2-3, with 9 positions matching TRBD1. CDR1 is SGDLS, CDR2 YYNGEE, per germline. CDR3 size: 17 residues. V was pared by 3 bases and J by 5 bases, with 13 bases of the junction left unmatched. CDR3 amino acids: CASSGRPGQGGGDTQYF. Written as DNA, the CDR3 is TGTGCCAGCAGCGGACGTCCGGGACAGGGTGGGGGAGATACGCAGTATTTT.

The rearrangement links TRBV15 to TRBJ1-1; possible D gene TRBD1, 5 bases. The CDR3 consists of 14 residues. V was clipped by 0 bases and J by 4 bases, with 9 bases between them. Germline assignment: CDR1 LNHNV and CDR2 YYDKDF (reference sequence). CDR3 nucleotide sequence: TGTGCCACCAGCAGAGACAATAGGGGCACTGAAGCTTTCTTT. Its translation: CATSRDNRGTEAFF.